Shown below are 12 T cell receptor beta chains from a single sample sequenced in a study of OX40 agonist ivuxolimab in advanced cancers. The repertoire was sequenced with immunoSEQ multiplex PCR; TCRdb's copy has only in-frame clones and lacks some. The sample records around 42,000 clones, about nine tenths being singletons. The material was CD4+ or CD8+ T cells sorted from blood, obtained in a trial of the OX40 agonist ivuxolimab. The receptors were gathered from an adult with an advanced solid tumor such as melanoma, head and neck, liver or kidney cancer.

This chain joins TRBV28 and TRBJ2-1; D perhaps matches TRBD2 (5 bases). V was pared by 6 bases and J by 3 bases, with 15 bases between. The CDR3 totals 15 residues. The germline V gene encodes CDR1 MDHEN and CDR2 SYDVKM. CDR3 amino acids: CASRPRASNYNEQFF. In DNA form, the CDR3 reads TGTGCCAGCAGACCGCGGGCTTCGAACTACAATGAGCAGTTCTTC.

This clone was recorded once. This sequence joins TRBV6-4 and TRBJ2-1; D may be TRBD1 (6 bases). Trimming left V 5 bases short and J 3 bases short, with 14 bases between. This CDR3 is 15 amino acids long. Germline CDR1 is MRHNA and CDR2 is SNTAGT. CDR3: CASSPAGDGYNEQFF. The DNA for the CDR3 is TGTGCCAGCAGTCCCGCAGGGGACGGCTACAATGAGCAGTTCTTC.

The CDR3 spells CSVGGGTDEKLFF. The DNA of the CDR3 is TGCAGCGTTGGAGGGGGGACAGATGAAAAACTGTTTTTT. This chain connects TRBV29-1 to TRBJ1-4; the match to TRBD1 covers 7 bases. Losses at the gene ends were 4 bases for V and 6 bases for J; bases not matched to a gene: 5. Germline-derived CDR1 and CDR2 are SQVTM and ANQGSEA. The CDR3 contains 13 residues. Using reference TRBV29-1 and TRBJ1-4 for the parts outside the CDR3, the full variable domain is SAVISQKPSRDICQRGTSLTIQCQVDSQVTMMFWYRQQPGQSLTLIATANQGSEATYESGFVIDKFPISRPNLTFSTLTVSNMSPEDSSIYLCSVGGGTDEKLFFGSGTQLSVL.

The gene calls are TRBV11-3 and TRBJ2-2, with 9 bases lining up with TRBD1. The CDR3 is 16 amino acids. Germline loops: CDR1 SGHNT, CDR2 YENEEA. The ends lost 4 bases at V and 1 base at J; junction bases unmatched: 4. CDR3 bases: TGTGCCAGCAGCTCAAGGACAGGGGAGAACACCGGGGAGCTGTTTTTT. It specifies CASSSRTGENTGELFF.

This clone has a handful of counts. CDR3 residues: CASSRGPLEQYF. CDR3 coding DNA: TGCGCCAGCAGCAGGGGACCGCTCGAGCAGTACTTC. The chain links TRBV5-1 to TRBJ2-7; either TRBD1 or TRBD2 may fit D (5 bases each). The CDR3 length is 12 residues. Germline lookup yields CDR1 SGHRS and CDR2 YFSETQ. V dropped 4 bases and J dropped 6 bases, with 11 bases sitting between them.

The J gene is TRBJ2-7, the V gene TRBV27; TRBD1 is a possible D gene (5 bases). This CDR3 spans 14 amino acids. Per the germline V gene, CDR1 is MNHEY and CDR2 is SMNVEV (reference sequence). V was clipped by 4 bases and J by 2 bases, with 12 bases between them. CDR3 loop: CASSSFSDTYEQYF. The CDR3 DNA reads TGTGCCAGCAGTTCTTTCTCGGACACCTACGAGCAGTACTTC.

The chain joins TRBV9 to TRBJ1-1; D ambiguous. V was trimmed by 4 bases and J by 5 bases, leaving 12 bases between them. The CDR3 is 13 amino acids. In germline, CDR1 is SGDLS, CDR2 YYNGEE. CDR3: CASSYHVGTEAFF. The CDR3, as DNA: TGTGCCAGCAGCTACCATGTTGGGACTGAAGCTTTCTTT.

For the CDR3, the DNA is TGTGCCAGCAGCCCAGTAGAGGCGGCAGGCGGCAATGAAAAACTGTTTTTT. Its protein product is CASSPVEAAGGNEKLFF. The chain links TRBV9 to TRBJ1-4; D remains unclear. V was pared by 4 bases and J by 5 bases, with 21 bases between. The CDR3 loop spans 17 amino acids. From germline, CDR1 is SGDLS and CDR2 YYNGEE. Variable domain in full (rest from reference TRBV9 and TRBJ1-4): DSGVTQTPKHLITATGQRVTLRCSPRSGDLSVYWYQQSLDQGLQFLIQYYNGEERAKGNILERFSAQQFPDLHSELNLSSLELGDSALYFCASSPVEAAGGNEKLFFGSGTQLSVL.

This clone was detected only a few times. This sequence joins TRBV6-1 and TRBJ1-1, with D perhaps TRBD1 (6 bases). Trimming took 5 bases from V and 7 from J, leaving 8 bases between them. Germline V gives CDR1 MNHNS, CDR2 SASEGT. The CDR3 loop spans 11 amino acids. The CDR3 DNA is TGTGCCAGCAGTTTACAGGGTGAAGCTTTCTTT. Its translation is CASSLQGEAFF.

This clone was recorded once. This chain joins TRBV11-2 and TRBJ1-1, with D perhaps matching TRBD1 (5 bases). CDR1 is SGHAT, CDR2 FQNNGV, per germline. With 9 bases removed from V and 2 bases from J, the gap between germline ends came to 19 bases. The CDR3 runs to 15 residues. The CDR3 loop is CASDEGRNYNTEAFF. CDR3 in DNA: TGTGCCAGTGACGAGGGGAGGAACTACAACACTGAAGCTTTCTTT.

The V gene is TRBV30, the J gene TRBJ2-1; D unclear. V was cut by 0 bases and J by 4 bases, with 16 bases left in between. Germline V gene lookup returns CDR1 GTSNPN and CDR2 SVGIG (reference sequence). The CDR3 has 16 residues. The CDR3 DNA reads as TGTGCCTGGAGTGTAATCCCTGACCTGGGTTACAATGAGCAGTTCTTC. It is translated as CAWSVIPDLGYNEQFF. The whole variable domain, filled in from reference TRBV30 and TRBJ2-1, reads SQTIHQWPATLVQPVGSPLSLECTVEGTSNPNLYWYRQAAGRGLQLLFYSVGIGQISSEVPQNLSASRPQDRQFILSSKKLLLSDSGFYLCAWSVIPDLGYNEQFFGPGTRLTVL.

This chain links TRBV29-1 with TRBJ2-7; D might be TRBD1 (6 bases). V gave up 4 bases and J gave up 0 bases, with 19 bases separating them. The CDR3 spans 16 residues. In germline, CDR1 is SQVTM, CDR2 ANQGSEA. CDR3 sequence (DNA): TGCAGCGTTGTGGGGGCGGCGGATAGTATCTCCTACGAGCAGTACTTC. Translated, it gives CSVVGAADSISYEQYF.